This paragraph reports one TCR beta chain. Its antigen is unidentified. This sample was taken from a study of graft-versus-host responses after intestinal transplantation. Across the study: Tacrolimus and steroids were given for 2 to 4 years to all recipients after anti-thymocyte globulin induction.

The study's findings and limits: Allografts of one patient group, those with graft-donor T cell macrochimerism, had high graft-versus-host to host-versus-graft clonal ratios. GvH clones surfaced in recipient marrow, some emerging earlier in ileum or blood.

This CDR3 contains 17 residues. Germline lookup yields CDR1 SEHNR and CDR2 FQNEAQ (reference sequence). Repertoires were generated with immunoSEQ multiplex PCR, while TCRdb's copy carries only in-frame clones and drops some. Among tens of thousands of clones listed, 90% to 95% were seen once. Here the sequenced sample was unstimulated CD8+ T cells sorted from spleen or lymph node cells, taken before intestinal transplant. This sequence joins TRBV7-9 and TRBJ2-5, with D possibly being TRBD1 (6 bases). The J call may be incorrect, as the DNA end agrees better with TRBJ2-7. The receptor's source is a human donor who received an intestinal transplant. The CDR3 nucleotides are TGTGCCAGCAGCCCACCATTAGGGACACCTAAATCCTACGAGCAGTACTTC. Translation gives CASSPPLGTPKSYEQYF.